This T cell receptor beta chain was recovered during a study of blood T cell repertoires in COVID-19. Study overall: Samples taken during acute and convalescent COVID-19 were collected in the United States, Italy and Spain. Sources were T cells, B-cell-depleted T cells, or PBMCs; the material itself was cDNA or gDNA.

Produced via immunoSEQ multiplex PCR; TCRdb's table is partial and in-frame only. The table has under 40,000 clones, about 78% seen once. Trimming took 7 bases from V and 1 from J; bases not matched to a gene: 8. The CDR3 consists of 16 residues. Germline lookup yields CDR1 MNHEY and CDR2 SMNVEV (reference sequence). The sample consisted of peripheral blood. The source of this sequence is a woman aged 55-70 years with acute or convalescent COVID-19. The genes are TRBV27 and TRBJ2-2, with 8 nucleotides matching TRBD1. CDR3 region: CASKPPGTGNTGELFF. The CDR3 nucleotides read TGTGCCAGCAAACCGCCCGGGACAGGGAACACCGGGGAGCTGTTTTTT.